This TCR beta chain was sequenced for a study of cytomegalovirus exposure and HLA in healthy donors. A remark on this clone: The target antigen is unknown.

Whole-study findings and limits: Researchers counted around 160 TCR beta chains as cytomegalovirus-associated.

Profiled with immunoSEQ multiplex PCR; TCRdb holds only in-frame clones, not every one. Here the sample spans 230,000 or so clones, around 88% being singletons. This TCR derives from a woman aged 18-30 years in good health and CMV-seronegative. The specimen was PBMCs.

The DNA for the CDR3 is TGTGCCAGCAGTTTGATTGTAGGGGTGTCTAACTATGGCTACACCTTC. It is translated as CASSLIVGVSNYGYTF. This sequence joins TRBV28 and TRBJ1-2, with D possibly TRBD1 on 5 matching bases. Trimming left V 3 bases short and J 0 bases short, with 14 bases between. The CDR3 contains 16 residues. Per the germline V gene, CDR1 is MDHEN and CDR2 is SYDVKM.